The 27 T cell receptor beta chains listed next were all sequenced from one sample in a study of T cells in Graves' hyperthyroidism and ophthalmopathy (dated 2019 in TCRdb). The library was prepared using multiplex PCR. The data were produced on an Illumina HiSeq 2000. The TCR beta CDR3 regions were amplified from the RNA transcripts. For the first round of RT-PCR on the TCR CDR3, the HTBI primer set was used together with the Qiagen OneStep RT-PCR kit. In TCRdb, the public reads were trimmed at Q25 with fastp and aligned with MiXCR, with productive beta chains retained. Each entry is one CDR3 protein sequence, shown with its most common DNA and genes. For this sample the table gives around 500,000 distinct CDR3 sequences, of which under 25% were detected only once. The ten largest clones add up to roughly 49% of the sample. The specimen was blood. Receptor source: a woman between 70 and 85 years old with Graves' ophthalmopathy.

In this sample, this clonotype turned up a few times. The chain links TRBV25-1 to TRBJ1-1, with unresolved D. The CDR3 runs 11 residues. V lost 4 bases to trimming and J lost 8 bases, with 8 bases between them. Germline CDR1 MGHDK, CDR2 SYGVNS. The CDR3 region is CASSGYREAFF. The CDR3 region has the DNA TGTGCCAGCAGTGGGTACCGGGAAGCTTTCTTT.

This clonotype was counted a few times. J is TRBJ2-3 and V is TRBV11-2; D is undetermined. The V end was cut by 5 bases, the J end by 6 bases, with 15 bases between. The CDR3 runs to 14 residues. CDR1 and CDR2 from the germline V gene are SGHAT and FQNNGV. CDR3 in amino acids: CASSPDMIGDTQYF. Here the CDR3 DNA reads TGTGCCAGCAGCCCCGACATGATTGGGGATACGCAGTATTTT.

This CDR3 reads CASSYSRGTESYEQYF. CDR3 nucleotides: TGTGCCAGCAGTTACTCGAGGGGGACAGAATCCTACGAGCAGTACTTC. The V gene is TRBV6-2 or TRBV6-3, the J gene TRBJ2-7; TRBD1 agrees at 7 bases. J was trimmed by 1 base and V by 0 bases; bases with no gene match: 6. Germline CDR1 MNHEY, CDR2 SVGEGT. The CDR3 is made up of 16 amino acids.

This clonotype occurred once. This chain links TRBV6-4 with TRBJ2-6; D is unclear. CDR3 length: 14 residues. V lost 3 bases and J lost 0, with 3 bases in between. Germline values: CDR1 MRHNA, CDR2 SNTAGT. The CDR3 spells CASSEGSGANVLTF. DNA for the CDR3: TGTGCCAGCAGTGAGGGCTCTGGGGCCAACGTCCTGACTTTC.

A few counts support this clonotype. The rearrangement joins TRBV19 to TRBJ1-1, with TRBD1 matching 11 bases. Losses at the gene ends were 5 bases for V and 4 bases for J; bases not matched to a gene: 9. Germline V gene lookup returns CDR1 LNHDA and CDR2 SQIVND (reference sequence). This CDR3 spans 16 amino acids. CDR3 DNA: TGTGCCAGTAGTCTCGGGACAGGGGGTACGGGCACTGAAGCTTTCTTT. This encodes CASSLGTGGTGTEAFF.

This chain links TRBV20-1 with TRBJ1-2; TRBD1 matches 9 bases. This CDR3 spans 12 amino acids. Germline V CDR1 and CDR2: DFQATT, SNEGSKA (reference sequence). CDR3 nucleotides: TGCGCGGGACAGGGCCCTTTCTATGGCTACACCTTC. Translating gives CAGQGPFYGYTF.

The chain is built from TRBV10-3 and TRBJ2-7, with 8 nucleotides matching TRBD2. V lost 2 bases, J lost 5 bases, and 5 bases stayed unmatched. This CDR3 contains 14 residues. CDR1 is ENHRY and CDR2 is SYGVKD in the germline V gene. CDR3 DNA sequence: TGTGCCATCAGTGAGGGGCGGGAGGAGGACGAGCAGTACTTC. As protein: CAISEGREEDEQYF.

The CDR3, as DNA: TGCGCCAGCAGCCAAGACGGGGGTCCCTACGAGCAGTACTTC. This codes for CASSQDGGPYEQYF. The V and J genes are TRBV4-1 and TRBJ2-7; perhaps TRBD2 as D (6 bases). Per germline, CDR1 MGHRA and CDR2 YSYEKL. CDR3 length: 14 amino acids. V was trimmed by 0 bases and J by 2 bases, leaving 8 bases between them.

In its sample, this clonotype was seen many times. The genes are TRBV2 and TRBJ1-5, with 8 bases lining up with TRBD1. The V and J ends lost 4 bases and 7 bases, in that order; junction bases with no gene match: 9. The CDR3 is 15 residues long. CDR1 is SNHLY and CDR2 is FYNNEI in the germline V gene. The CDR3 is CASSGPTGAFQPQHF. DNA of the CDR3: TGTGCCAGCAGTGGTCCGACAGGGGCCTTCCAGCCCCAGCATTTT.

This clonotype has only a few counts. The J gene is TRBJ2-7, the V gene TRBV18; 7 nucleotides agree with TRBD1. V trimming: 2 bases; J trimming: 1 base; junction bases outside the gene matches: 2. Germline assignment: CDR1 KGHSH and CDR2 LQKENI. This CDR3 has 14 amino acids. DNA for the CDR3: TGTGCCAGCTCACCAGGGGACAGATCCTACGAGCAGTACTTC. It codes for CASSPGDRSYEQYF.

This clonotype came up many times. The gene calls are TRBV7-2 and TRBJ2-2; D is uncertain. Germline CDR1 SGHTA, CDR2 FQGNSA. Trimming removed 6 bases at V and 6 bases at J, with 20 bases between. The CDR3 is 16 amino acids. This chain's CDR3 is CASSPLAGLRSGELFF. CDR3 sequence (DNA): TGTGCCAGCAGTCCACTCGCTGGGTTGCGGTCCGGGGAGCTGTTTTTT.

This clonotype has only a few counts. This sequence joins TRBV28 and TRBJ2-3; 16 bases fit TRBD2. V shed 5 bases, J shed 11 bases, and the junction held 10 bases outside the gene matches. Germline loops: CDR1 MDHEN, CDR2 SYDVKM. The CDR3 length is 16 residues. The CDR3 here is CASSQAGTSGRGGQYF. The CDR3 DNA reads TGTGCCAGCAGTCAAGCCGGGACTAGCGGGAGGGGGGGGCAGTATTTT.

This clonotype was seen ten or more times. This chain joins TRBV5-1 and TRBJ2-1, with TRBD2 matching 10 bases. The CDR3 sequence is 15 residues long. Per germline, CDR1 SGHRS and CDR2 YFSETQ. The trim removed 4 bases at V and 8 bases at J, leaving 9 bases unmatched. In DNA, the CDR3 is TGCGCCAGCAGCCTTACTAGCGGGAAGAGGGATGAGCAGTTCTTC. Translation: CASSLTSGKRDEQFF.

A single count supports this clonotype. This chain uses TRBV7-3 with TRBJ2-3; 10 nucleotides match TRBD2. Germline V CDR1 and CDR2: SGHTA, FQGTGA. V lost 4 bases, J lost 3 bases, and 4 bases stayed unmatched. The CDR3 runs to 15 residues. CDR3 coding DNA: TGTGCCAGCAGCTATAGCGGGAGGCGTACAGATACGCAGTATTTT. Translating gives CASSYSGRRTDTQYF.

This clonotype was seen more than once but under ten times. This chain links TRBV3-1 with TRBJ2-2; 11 positions agree with TRBD2. J lost 1 base, V lost 3 bases, and 7 bases had no gene match. CDR3 size: 18 residues. From germline, CDR1 is LGHDT and CDR2 YNNKEL (reference sequence). The CDR3 nucleotides read TGTGCCAGCAGCCAGTACCTCGGGACTAGCGGGAACACCGGGGAGCTGTTTTTT. It translates to CASSQYLGTSGNTGELFF. Full variable domain (outside the CDR3, taken from reference TRBV3-1 and TRBJ2-2): DTAVSQTPKYLVTQMGNDKSIKCEQNLGHDTMYWYKQDSKKFLKIMFSYNNKELIINETVPNRFSPKSPDKAHLNLHINSLELGDSAVYFCASSQYLGTSGNTGELFFGEGSRLTVL.

This clonotype occurred a few times. The genes are TRBV6-5 and TRBJ2-2; 7 nucleotides match TRBD1. CDR3 length: 16 residues. Trimming removed 2 bases from V and 2 bases from J; junction bases left unmatched: 5. Germline CDR1 and CDR2: MNHEY and SVGAGI. CDR3 amino acids: CASSYRGQINTGELFF. The CDR3 coding sequence is TGTGCCAGCAGTTACCGGGGACAGATCAACACCGGGGAGCTGTTTTTT.

V and J are TRBV10-3 and TRBJ2-5; tentative D call: TRBD2 (5 bases). Germline V lookup: CDR1 ENHRY, CDR2 SYGVKD. This CDR3 is 15 amino acids long. Trimming pared 2 bases from V and 1 base from J, leaving 11 bases between. In DNA form, the CDR3 reads TGTGCCATCAGTGAGCAGGCAGGACTCCAAGAGACCCAGTACTTC. Translated: CAISEQAGLQETQYF.

This clonotype was detected a few times. This sequence joins TRBV6-6 and TRBJ1-2; 12 bases match TRBD1. This CDR3 contains 17 residues. The germline gives CDR1 MNHNY, CDR2 SVGAGI (reference sequence). The V gene end was trimmed by 0 bases and the J gene end by 3 bases; junction bases not matched to a gene: 5. The CDR3 region is CASSYSIGTGGDYGYTF. CDR3 nucleotides: TGTGCCAGCAGTTACTCCATCGGGACAGGGGGCGACTATGGCTACACCTTC.

This clonotype showed up just a few times. This chain's CDR3 is CATSVGQSEAYEQYF. The CDR3 nucleotides read TGTGCCACCAGCGTGGGTCAGTCTGAGGCCTACGAGCAGTACTTC. The V and J genes are TRBV15 and TRBJ2-7; D not resolved. The CDR3 sequence is 15 residues long. Trimming took 5 bases from V and 2 from J, leaving 16 bases between them. Germline V gene sequence: CDR1 LNHNV, CDR2 YYDKDF (reference sequence).

This clonotype was counted a few times. The chain has TRBV3-1 and TRBJ2-7, with 7 bases matching TRBD2. The CDR3 has 15 residues. V trimming: 4 bases; J trimming: 2 bases; junction bases outside the gene matches: 8. Germline-derived CDR1 and CDR2 are LGHDT and YNNKEL (reference sequence). The CDR3 reads CASSRGTGGAYEQYF. The CDR3 nucleotides are TGTGCCAGCAGCCGGGGAACGGGAGGCGCCTACGAGCAGTACTTC.

This clonotype was counted ten times or more. This chain uses TRBV3-1 with TRBJ1-1; possible D gene TRBD1, 5 bases. The CDR3 totals 14 residues. V dropped 1 base and J dropped 5 bases, with 11 bases sitting between them. CDR1 is LGHDT, CDR2 YNNKEL, per germline (reference sequence). The CDR3 loop reads CASSQVVGGTEAFF. In DNA, the CDR3 is TGTGCCAGCAGCCAAGTTGTGGGGGGGACTGAAGCTTTCTTT.

Ten or more counts support this clonotype. The chain has TRBV27 and TRBJ2-1; the D gene could be TRBD1 or TRBD2 (5 bases each). The germline CDR1 and CDR2 sequences are MNHEY and SMNVEV (reference sequence). There are 16 residues in the CDR3. With 4 bases removed from V and 0 bases from J, the gap between germline ends came to 13 bases. In DNA, the CDR3 is TGTGCCAGCAGTTACCGGATGGGGGACTCCTACAATGAGCAGTTCTTC. It specifies CASSYRMGDSYNEQFF.

The J gene is TRBJ2-1, the V gene TRBV7-3; TRBD2 matches 13 bases. CDR1 is SGHTA and CDR2 is FQGTGA in the germline V gene. The CDR3 length is 16 residues. Trimming removed 5 bases from V and 4 bases from J; junction bases left unmatched: 5. This CDR3 reads CASSPRGLAGYNEQFF. The CDR3 bases are TGTGCCAGCAGCCCCCGGGGACTAGCGGGATACAATGAGCAGTTCTTC. Combining the CDR3 with reference TRBV7-3 and TRBJ2-1 gives the whole variable domain GAGVSQTPSNKVTEKGKYVELRCDPISGHTALYWYRQSLGQGPEFLIYFQGTGAADDSGLPNDRFFAVRPEGSVSTLKIQRTERGDSAVYLCASSPRGLAGYNEQFFGPGTRLTVL.

In this sample, this clonotype turned up a few times. V usage is TRBV12-3 or TRBV12-4 and J usage is TRBJ2-7, with no clear D. The CDR3 is 13 residues long. V was cut by 9 bases and J by 0 bases, with 12 bases left in between. CDR3 sequence reads: CASEAPSSYEQYF. The CDR3 DNA sequence: TGTGCCAGTGAGGCACCTTCCTCCTACGAGCAGTACTTC.

This clonotype turned up a few times. This chain joins TRBV19 and TRBJ2-2, with 12 bases fitting TRBD2. V trimming: 7 bases; J trimming: 5 bases; junction bases outside the gene matches: 8. The germline gives CDR1 LNHDA, CDR2 SQIVND (reference sequence). CDR3 length equals 16 residues. The CDR3 sequence is CASTASGRVVTGELFF. In nucleotides, the CDR3 is TGTGCCAGTACCGCTAGCGGGAGGGTGGTAACCGGGGAGCTGTTTTTT. The full variable domain, its missing parts supplied by reference TRBV19 and TRBJ2-2, is DGGITQSPKYLFRKEGQNVTLSCEQNLNHDAMYWYRQDPGQGLRLIYYSQIVNDFQKGDIAEGYSVSREKKESFPLTVTSAQKNPTAFYLCASTASGRVVTGELFFGEGSRLTVL.

The gene calls are TRBV28 and TRBJ1-1, with 8 bases lining up with TRBD1. This CDR3 comprises 15 residues. The germline V gene encodes CDR1 MDHEN and CDR2 SYDVKM. Trimming took 6 bases from V and 11 from J; bases not matched to a gene: 17. This CDR3 is CASRIMTGAMVFAFF. In DNA form, the CDR3 reads TGTGCCAGCAGGATAATGACAGGGGCGATGGTTTTTGCTTTCTTT.

This clonotype came up a few times. The chain uses TRBV6-1 and TRBJ2-7, with D uncertain. Deletions cut 8 bases from V and 6 bases from J, with 17 bases between. This CDR3 contains 13 residues. Germline V gene lookup returns CDR1 MNHNS and CDR2 SASEGT. For the CDR3, the DNA is TGTGCCAGCTCCGTTACAGCTACCTTCGAGCAGTACTTC. Protein product: CASSVTATFEQYF.